Listed below are T cell receptor beta chains from one sample, sequenced in a study of CD8+ T cells in alopecia areata. Assay: immunoSEQ multiplex PCR; the TCRdb copy retains only in-frame clones and omits some. The sample gives 110,000 or so clones, about two fifths of which show up once; approximately 3.1% is in the top ten. Sequenced input: CD4+ T cells sorted from blood. The receptor set was obtained from a human donor with alopecia areata. The CDR3 runs from the conserved cysteine through the conserved F or W. A D gene is named only where the DNA matches it firmly. Not every row has a clone size; where given, it reads once, few, many or a size class.

J	V	size	D	CDR3	DNA
TRBJ2-5	TRBV4-1	.	.	CASSHLRLGFYQETQYF	TGCGCCAGCAGCCATCTCCGACTAGGTTTCTACCAAGAGACCCAGTACTTC
TRBJ1-5	TRBV19	.	.	CASSGDTGSNQPQHF	TGTGCCAGTAGCGGGGACACCGGAAGCAATCAGCCCCAGCATTTT
TRBJ2-2	TRBV5-1	.	TRBD2	CASTLGLAANTGELFF	TGCGCCAGCACCCTGGGACTAGCGGCGAACACCGGGGAGCTGTTTTTT
TRBJ1-6	TRBV2	.	.	CATTQGGQSPLHF	TGTGCCACCACCCAGGGTGGGCAATCACCCCTCCACTTT
TRBJ2-7	TRBV27	.	TRBD2	CASAGTSGYYEQYF	TGTGCCAGCGCCGGGACTAGCGGTTATTACGAGCAGTACTTC
TRBJ1-1	TRBV10-3	.	.	CAISPTTTENTEAFF	TGTGCCATCAGCCCTACAACCACAGAGAACACTGAAGCTTTCTTT
TRBJ2-5	TRBV7-3	.	.	CASSLNSQGTQYF	TGTGCCAGCAGCTTAAACTCCCAAGGGACCCAGTACTTC
TRBJ2-6	TRBV30	.	.	CAWSSGANVLTF	TGTGCCTGGAGCTCTGGGGCCAACGTCCTGACTTTC
TRBJ2-1	TRBV5-1	.	.	CASSPYGRMNEQFF	TGCGCCAGCAGCCCCTACGGGAGAATGAATGAGCAGTTCTTC
TRBJ2-3	TRBV7-9	few	.	CASSLRAIRTDTQYF	TGTGCCAGCAGCTTAAGAGCGATTCGCACAGATACGCAGTATTTT
TRBJ2-7	TRBV5-1	few	TRBD1	CASSLRGQGRDEQYF	TGCGCCAGCAGCTTGAGGGGACAGGGCCGGGACGAGCAGTACTTC
TRBJ2-4	TRBV28	.	.	CASRQGAGIRYF	TGTGCCAGTAGACAGGGCGCGGGGATTCGGTACTTC
TRBJ2-4	TRBV13	.	.	CASSLKGRDIQYF	TGTGCCAGCAGCTTAAAGGGTCGAGACATTCAGTACTTC
TRBJ2-5	TRBV5-4	few	.	CASSLEASKETQYF	TGTGCCAGCAGCTTGGAGGCCTCCAAAGAGACCCAGTACTTC
TRBJ2-5	TRBV5-1	.	.	CASSLADLETQYF	TGCGCCAGCAGCTTGGCGGATTTGGAGACCCAGTACTTC
TRBJ2-5	TRBV29-1	.	TRBD2	CSVVGGERWETQYF	TGCAGCGTTGTGGGGGGGGAAAGGTGGGAGACCCAGTACTTC
TRBJ1-5	TRBV29-1	few	.	CSVGEGNQPQHF	TGCAGCGTTGGAGAGGGGAACCAGCCCCAGCATTTT
TRBJ2-3	TRBV20-1	.	.	CSAQDGDTQYF	TGCAGTGCCCAGGACGGGGATACGCAGTATTTT
TRBJ1-4	TRBV29-1	.	.	CSVEDRVRTAPAKLFF	TGCAGCGTTGAAGATAGGGTTAGGACAGCCCCGGCAAAACTGTTTTTT
TRBJ2-3	TRBV7-2	few	.	CASSSVGEADTQYF	TGTGCCAGCAGCTCGGTGGGAGAAGCAGATACGCAGTATTTT
TRBJ2-7	TRBV27	.	.	CASSPSDTYEQYF	TGTGCCAGCAGTCCATCTGACACCTACGAGCAGTACTTC
TRBJ2-5	TRBV7-8	.	.	CASSLGTPQETQYF	TGTGCCAGCAGCCTTGGGACTCCTCAAGAGACCCAGTACTTC
TRBJ1-2	TRBV7-9	.	.	CASSPAQTGKINYGYTF	TGTGCCAGCAGCCCAGCTCAAACAGGGAAAATTAACTATGGCTACACCTTC
TRBJ2-2	TRBV10-2	.	.	CASRDSSNTGELFF	TGCGCCAGCAGAGACAGCTCGAACACCGGGGAGCTGTTTTTT
TRBJ1-1	TRBV19	.	.	CASGPVDRNTEAFF	TGTGCCAGTGGACCCGTGGACAGGAACACTGAAGCTTTCTTT
TRBJ2-4	TRBV29-1	.	TRBD1	CSATGVTGGIQYF	TGCAGCGCTACAGGGGTCACCGGTGGCATTCAGTACTTC
TRBJ1-1	TRBV4-1	.	.	CASSQDGRVRGANEAFF	TGCGCCAGCAGCCAAGATGGGCGGGTACGGGGGGCTAATGAAGCTTTCTTT
TRBJ1-2	TRBV2	.	.	CASLPTDGYGYTF	TGTGCCAGTTTACCGACAGATGGATATGGCTACACCTTC
TRBJ2-1	TRBV7-9	.	.	CASSLQGNEQFF	TGTGCCAGCAGCTTGCAGGGCAATGAGCAGTTCTTC
TRBJ2-1	TRBV4-2	.	.	CASSRRQPADEQFF	TGTGCCAGCAGCCGGAGGCAGCCCGCCGATGAGCAGTTCTTC
TRBJ1-4	TRBV5-1	.	.	CASSQNLQGDGEKLFF	TGCGCCAGCAGCCAAAACTTACAGGGAGATGGTGAAAAACTGTTTTTT
TRBJ2-7	TRBV29-1	.	.	CSVEGGDGDEQYF	TGCAGCGTTGAAGGCGGAGATGGAGACGAGCAGTACTTC
TRBJ2-3	TRBV11-2	few	TRBD2	CASSLAGTDTQYF	TGTGCCAGCTCGCTAGCGGGCACAGATACGCAGTATTTT
TRBJ2-5	TRBV29-1	.	.	CSVSQHQETQYF	TGCAGCGTTTCTCAACATCAAGAGACCCAGTACTTC
TRBJ2-1	TRBV4-2	.	TRBD2	CASSQDSSGTSGTNEQFF	TGTGCCAGCAGCCAAGATTCGTCCGGGACTAGCGGAACCAATGAGCAGTTCTTC
TRBJ2-7	TRBV7-9	.	.	CASSFGDGEQYF	TGTGCCAGCAGCTTTGGGGACGGGGAGCAGTACTTC
TRBJ2-1	TRBV27	.	TRBD2	CASSIAGDIPGNEQFF	TGTGCCAGCAGTATTGCGGGAGACATCCCGGGGAATGAGCAGTTCTTC
TRBJ2-1	TRBV29-1	few	.	CSVVRLVSYNEQFF	TGCAGCGTTGTCAGACTAGTCTCATACAATGAGCAGTTCTTC
TRBJ1-2	TRBV29-1	.	.	CSVDVRGYGYTF	TGCAGCGTTGACGTCAGGGGCTATGGCTACACCTTC
TRBJ2-1	TRBV5-1	few	.	CASSLSVAASYNEQFF	TGCGCCAGCAGCTTATCCGTAGCCGCCTCCTACAATGAGCAGTTCTTC
TRBJ1-2	TRBV18	few	.	CASSPSRQDNYGYTF	TGTGCCAGCTCACCATCCCGACAAGATAACTATGGCTACACCTTC
TRBJ1-5	TRBV4-2	.	.	CASSQSGRSGNQPQHF	TGTGCCAGCAGCCAATCGGGCCGATCCGGGAATCAGCCCCAGCATTTT
TRBJ2-3	TRBV7-8	.	.	CASSLNRAQDTQYF	TGTGCCAGCAGCTTAAACAGGGCGCAAGATACGCAGTATTTT
TRBJ2-3	TRBV28	.	TRBD1	CASSQPGQGADTQYF	TGTGCCAGCAGTCAGCCGGGACAGGGGGCAGATACGCAGTATTTT
TRBJ2-7	TRBV30	.	.	CAWSGRYEQYF	TGTGCCTGGAGTGGAAGGTACGAGCAGTACTTC
TRBJ2-1	TRBV5-1	.	.	CASHLGSYGNEQFF	TGCGCCAGCCATTTGGGGTCCTACGGCAATGAGCAGTTCTTC
TRBJ2-1	TRBV7-2	.	TRBD2	CASSKSSGRRNEQFF	TGTGCCAGCAGCAAAAGTAGCGGGAGGAGGAATGAGCAGTTCTTC
TRBJ1-1	TRBV9	.	.	CASSVAPGGDAFF	TGTGCCAGCAGCGTAGCTCCGGGCGGGGACGCTTTCTTT
TRBJ2-3	TRBV30	once	.	CAWSVGGDTQYF	TGTGCCTGGAGTGTTGGTGGAGATACGCAGTATTTT
TRBJ2-5	TRBV29-1	.	TRBD1	CSVEGTGEQETQYF	TGCAGCGTTGAAGGGACAGGGGAGCAAGAGACCCAGTACTTC
TRBJ2-5	TRBV25-1	.	.	CASSDPSKDGETQYF	TGTGCCAGCAGTGACCCCAGTAAGGACGGCGAGACCCAGTACTTC